The 20 T cell receptor beta chains presented below share a single source sample, sequenced in a study of blood T cell repertoires in COVID-19. TCRdb's table, derived via immunoSEQ multiplex PCR, lists solely in-frame clones and lacks some. The profile covers approximately 200,000 clones, with roughly 77% appearing a single time and around 5.9% taken by the ten largest. Sequencing was carried out using peripheral blood. Every receptor here comes from a woman aged 40-49 years with COVID-19, enrolled during active disease.

The table lists this clone with a few counts. CDR3 region: CASSLRDSVNTEAFF. CDR3 coding DNA: TGTGCCAGCAGTCTTCGGGACAGTGTGAACACTGAAGCTTTCTTT. V is TRBV6-2 or TRBV6-3 and J is TRBJ1-1; 7 bases align to TRBD1. V lost 5 bases, J lost 0 bases, and 6 bases stayed unmatched. CDR3 length: 15 residues. Germline lookup yields CDR1 MNHEY and CDR2 SVGEGT.

This clone was counted between two and nine times. The chain recombines TRBV19 with TRBJ1-6; D not resolved. The CDR3 extends over 17 amino acids. Trimming pared 7 bases from V and 2 bases from J, leaving 18 bases between. The germline V gene encodes CDR1 LNHDA and CDR2 SQIVND (reference sequence). CDR3 in amino acids: CASTPLYGVTYNSPLHF. The CDR3 DNA follows: TGTGCCAGTACCCCATTGTATGGAGTCACCTATAATTCACCCCTCCACTTT.

The J gene is TRBJ1-2, the V gene TRBV19; 11 nucleotides match TRBD1. The germline V gene encodes CDR1 LNHDA and CDR2 SQIVND (reference sequence). The J segment lost 2 bases and the V segment lost 5 bases, leaving 10 bases of the junction unmatched. The CDR3 length is 17 residues. This CDR3 is CASSYAYRDRGNYGYTF. In nucleotides, the CDR3 is TGTGCCAGTAGTTATGCCTACCGGGACAGGGGGAACTATGGCTACACCTTC.

This clone was seen more than once but under ten times. The chain combines TRBV5-1 with TRBJ2-5, with TRBD1 matching 7 bases. V was pared by 4 bases and J by 0 bases, with 6 bases of the junction left unmatched. This CDR3 has 15 amino acids. Germline assignment: CDR1 SGHRS and CDR2 YFSETQ. DNA for the CDR3: TGCGCCAGCAGCGACCAGACAGGGCACCAAGAGACCCAGTACTTC. Protein product: CASSDQTGHQETQYF.

The genes are TRBV5-1 and TRBJ2-1, with 7 bases that match TRBD2. Trimming at V came to 0 bases and at J to 4 bases, leaving 13 bases not matched to a gene. This CDR3 has 18 residues. CDR1 is SGHRS, CDR2 YFSETQ, per germline. The CDR3 reads CASSLEQREGPAYNEQFF. The CDR3 DNA follows: TGCGCCAGCAGCTTGGAACAGCGGGAAGGTCCAGCGTACAATGAGCAGTTCTTC. The full variable domain, completed using reference TRBV5-1 and TRBJ2-1, is KAGVTQTPRYLIKTRGQQVTLSCSPISGHRSVSWYQQTPGQGLQFLFEYFSETQRNKGNFPGRFSGRQFSNSRSEMNVSTLELGDSALYLCASSLEQREGPAYNEQFFGPGTRLTVL.

This clone was detected only a few times. The V gene is TRBV19, the J gene TRBJ1-6, with a tentative D call TRBD1 (6 bases). In germline, CDR1 is LNHDA, CDR2 SQIVND (reference sequence). CDR3 length: 15 amino acids. Trimming removed 3 bases from V and 8 bases from J, with 14 bases in between. The chain's CDR3 is CASSISRGAYSPLHF. The DNA for the CDR3 is TGTGCCAGTAGTATTAGTCGGGGGGCATATTCACCCCTCCACTTT.

V and J are TRBV30 and TRBJ1-2, with D perhaps matching TRBD1 (6 bases). The germline V gene encodes CDR1 GTSNPN and CDR2 SVGIG (reference sequence). This CDR3 has 13 amino acids. V shed 4 bases and J shed 4 bases, with 13 bases lying between them. The CDR3 loop reads CAWTRGSLYGYTF. The DNA of the CDR3 is TGTGCCTGGACCAGGGGCAGCCTCTATGGCTACACCTTC.

The rearrangement links TRBV7-9 to TRBJ2-1; TRBD1 matches at 8 bases. The V and J ends lost 4 bases and 0 bases, in that order; junction bases with no gene match: 8. CDR3 size: 17 residues. Germline-derived CDR1 and CDR2 are SEHNR and FQNEAQ (reference sequence). CDR3 sequence (DNA): TGTGCCAGCAGCTCAGACAGGGGTCAAGTCTCCTACAATGAGCAGTTCTTC. It translates to CASSSDRGQVSYNEQFF.

The chain links TRBV6-2 or TRBV6-3 to TRBJ2-3, with 11 bases aligning to TRBD2. Germline CDR1 MNHEY, CDR2 SVGEGT. V lost 6 bases to trimming and J lost 2 bases; unmatched junction nucleotides: 10. The CDR3 has 17 amino acids. The CDR3 sequence is CASSRRGLAGITDTQYF. The CDR3 bases are TGTGCCAGCAGCCGCCGCGGACTAGCGGGCATCACAGATACGCAGTATTTT.

The chain couples TRBV5-1 to TRBJ1-2; TRBD1 agrees at 7 bases. The CDR3 length is 15 residues. From germline, CDR1 is SGHRS and CDR2 YFSETQ. The trim removed 3 bases at V and 5 bases at J, leaving 10 bases unmatched. The CDR3 DNA follows: TGCGCCAGCAGCTGGGGACAGACCAAGGAATATGGCTACACCTTC. Translating it yields CASSWGQTKEYGYTF. Variable domain in full (rest from reference TRBV5-1 and TRBJ1-2): KAGVTQTPRYLIKTRGQQVTLSCSPISGHRSVSWYQQTPGQGLQFLFEYFSETQRNKGNFPGRFSGRQFSNSRSEMNVSTLELGDSALYLCASSWGQTKEYGYTFGSGTRLTVV.

The rearrangement links TRBV7-8 to TRBJ1-5; 8 bases match TRBD1. The CDR3 contains 14 residues. The germline CDR1 and CDR2 sequences are SGHVS and FQNEAQ. The J segment lost 6 bases and the V segment lost 3 bases, leaving 4 bases of the junction unmatched. As DNA, the CDR3 is TGTGCCAGCAGCTTGGACAGGGTCAGTCAGCCCCAGCATTTT. It translates to CASSLDRVSQPQHF.

The V call is TRBV28, the J call TRBJ2-3; 12 bases are a match to TRBD1. V lost 6 bases, J lost 6 bases, and 13 bases stayed unmatched. The CDR3 loop spans 17 amino acids. CDR1 MDHEN and CDR2 SYDVKM come from the germline V gene. DNA for the CDR3: TGTGCCAGCAGGGAGTCCTCCGGGACAGGGGGCGAGGATACGCAGTATTTT. Translation gives CASRESSGTGGEDTQYF.

The chain has TRBV20-1 and TRBJ2-2; 9 bases agree with TRBD2. Germline CDR1 is DFQATT and CDR2 is SNEGSKA (reference sequence). The CDR3 covers 15 residues. With 3 bases clipped from V and 0 bases from J, the junction kept 2 bases outside the gene matches. CDR3 nucleotide sequence: TGCAGTGCTAGTTCTAGCGGGACGAACACCGGGGAGCTGTTTTTT. This translates into CSASSSGTNTGELFF.

V usage is TRBV6-5 and J usage is TRBJ2-7; TRBD1 agrees at 8 bases. After removal of 0 bases from V and 4 bases from J, the junction contained 5 bases not matched to a gene. CDR3 length equals 15 residues. Per germline, CDR1 MNHEY and CDR2 SVGAGI. The CDR3 spells CASSYSGQGIYEQYF. In nucleotides, the CDR3 is TGTGCCAGCAGTTACTCAGGACAGGGAATTTACGAGCAGTACTTC.

The genes are TRBV9 and TRBJ2-6, with D possibly matching TRBD1 (6 bases). V was clipped by 6 bases and J by 0 bases, with 10 bases between them. This CDR3 has 15 residues. Germline V lookup: CDR1 SGDLS, CDR2 YYNGEE. DNA of the CDR3: TGTGCCAGCACCCCACAGGGCTCTGGGGCCAACGTCCTGACTTTC. Its translation is CASTPQGSGANVLTF.

The genes are TRBV5-5 and TRBJ1-2; D possibly corresponds to TRBD1 (6 bases). Looked up from germline, CDR1 is SGHKS and CDR2 is YYEKEE (reference sequence). The CDR3 covers 16 residues. V shed 3 bases and J shed 0 bases, with 15 bases lying between them. CDR3 loop: CASSWGGGLANYGYTF. DNA for the CDR3: TGTGCCAGCAGCTGGGGGGGCGGCCTAGCTAACTATGGCTACACCTTC.

To note about this clone: The sample has other DNA sequences that encode this CDR3 too. The V gene is TRBV9, the J gene TRBJ2-1; TRBD2 aligns across 9 bases. This CDR3 comprises 15 residues. Germline values: CDR1 SGDLS, CDR2 YYNGEE. V dropped 2 bases and J dropped 0; count of bases not matched to a gene: 0. The CDR3 reads CASSVTSGSYNEQFF. The CDR3 DNA follows: TGTGCCAGCAGCGTGACTAGCGGCTCCTACAATGAGCAGTTCTTC.

The chain employs TRBV30 and TRBJ2-2, with D tentatively TRBD2 (6 bases). The CDR3 extends over 13 amino acids. Germline CDR1 reads GTSNPN; CDR2 reads SVGIG (reference sequence). V shed 8 bases and J shed 0 bases, with 10 bases lying between them. Written as DNA, the CDR3 is TGTGCCCTGGGACTTCCGAACACCGGGGAGCTGTTTTTT. It encodes CALGLPNTGELFF. The full variable domain, its missing parts supplied by reference TRBV30 and TRBJ2-2, is SQTIHQWPATLVQPVGSPLSLECTVEGTSNPNLYWYRQAAGRGLQLLFYSVGIGQISSEVPQNLSASRPQDRQFILSSKKLLLSDSGFYLCALGLPNTGELFFGEGSRLTVL.

The rearrangement links TRBV12-3 or TRBV12-4 to TRBJ1-4, with unresolved D. The length of the CDR3 is 13 residues. Trimming shortened V by 5 bases and J by 8 bases, and 12 bases separated the two germline ends. The CDR3 DNA reads as TGTGCCAGCAGTCGTAGAGTGAGCGAAAAACTGTTTTTT. It encodes CASSRRVSEKLFF.

This clone appeared a single time. The chain has TRBV6-1 and TRBJ2-1, with 7 bases fitting TRBD1. Germline assignment: CDR1 MNHNS and CDR2 SASEGT. This CDR3 is built from 15 residues. The trim removed 2 bases at V and 6 bases at J, leaving 7 bases unmatched. CDR3 protein: CASSELVTGFNEQFF. In DNA, the CDR3 is TGTGCCAGCAGTGAATTAGTGACAGGGTTCAATGAGCAGTTCTTC.